A selection of T cell receptor beta chains follows, all from one sample in a study of post-analysis software for immune sequencing data. TCRdb re-called the PCR reads with MiXCR, one entry per CDR3 protein. The sample has under 650,000 distinct CDR3 sequences, 44% seen once. The sample consisted of blood. Receptors were obtained from a girl aged 10-17 years with multiple sclerosis. The CDR3 runs from the conserved cysteine through the conserved F or W. The D gene is left open where the match is weak. Clone sizes are given selectively: once, few, many, or a class where the clone is expanded.

V	J	D	size	CDR3	DNA
TRBV12-3/TRBV12-4	TRBJ1-1	-	-	CASFLGGGPTEAFF	TGTGCCAGCTTCCTGGGGGGGGGCCCCACTGAAGCTTTCTTT
TRBV7-9	TRBJ1-4	-	-	CASSTRDGRNEKLFF	TGTGCCAGCAGCACCCGGGACGGAAGGAATGAAAAACTGTTTTTT
TRBV4-1	TRBJ2-7	TRBD2	-	CASSQGITSGGISYEQYF	TGCGCCAGCAGCCAAGGTATCACTAGCGGGGGGATAAGCTACGAGCAGTACTTC
TRBV5-5	TRBJ2-7	TRBD1	-	CASSLQGAAYEQYF	TGTGCCAGCAGCTTACAGGGGGCGGCCTACGAGCAGTACTTC
TRBV7-9	TRBJ2-7	-	-	CASSFSTGEQYF	TGTGCCAGCAGCTTTAGTACGGGGGAGCAGTACTTC
TRBV12-3/TRBV12-4	TRBJ1-2	TRBD1	few	CASRRTGERYGYTF	TGTGCCAGCAGGAGAACAGGGGAACGCTATGGCTACACCTTC
TRBV20-1	TRBJ2-1	TRBD2	-	CSARAGRSSYNEQFF	TGCAGTGCTAGGGCCGGGAGGAGCTCCTACAATGAGCAGTTCTTC
TRBV24-1	TRBJ2-1	-	-	CATSDLHYNEQFF	TGTGCCACCAGTGATTTGCACTACAATGAGCAGTTCTTC
TRBV6-2/TRBV6-3	TRBJ2-5	TRBD1	-	CASSYSTGGSKTQYF	TGTGCCAGCAGTTACTCGACAGGGGGCTCAAAGACCCAGTACTTC
TRBV20-1	TRBJ1-4	-	-	CSARLEAWEKLFF	TGCAGTGCTAGGCTCGAAGCTTGGGAAAAACTGTTTTTT
TRBV12-3/TRBV12-4	TRBJ2-5	-	-	CASSFLGQDPRETQYF	TGTGCCAGCAGCTTCCTCGGGCAGGACCCGAGGGAGACCCAGTACTTC
TRBV6-6	TRBJ2-1	TRBD2	few	CASSSSAGGVDEQFF	TGTGCCAGCAGTTCCTCAGCGGGGGGCGTAGATGAGCAGTTCTTC
TRBV29-1	TRBJ2-5	-	few	CSVDRGGDIRKQYF	TGCAGCGTTGACCGCGGCGGGGACATCCGCAAGCAGTACTTC
TRBV7-2	TRBJ1-1	-	-	CASSLDSGVRVTEAFF	TGTGCCAGCAGCCTGGACTCGGGGGTTAGGGTCACTGAAGCTTTCTTT
TRBV6-2/TRBV6-3	TRBJ2-1	-	many	CASSSPLPGATYNEQFF	TGTGCCAGCAGTTCCCCGCTGCCCGGGGCAACCTACAATGAGCAGTTCTTC
TRBV6-1	TRBJ2-3	-	few	CASSEPGLTDTQYF	TGTGCCAGCAGTGAGCCAGGGTTGACAGATACGCAGTATTTT
TRBV14	TRBJ1-2	-	few	CASSQDLRGPYGYTF	TGTGCCAGCAGCCAAGATCTCAGGGGACCCTATGGCTACACCTTC
TRBV5-5	TRBJ1-2	TRBD1	few	CASKHAQGDGYTF	TGTGCCAGCAAACACGCCCAGGGGGATGGCTACACCTTC
TRBV4-1	TRBJ1-2	TRBD1	-	CASSRTGKDYGYTF	TGCGCCAGCAGTCGGACAGGGAAGGACTATGGCTACACCTTC
TRBV7-3	TRBJ2-2	TRBD2	few	CASSLSSGGGAGELFF	TGTGCCAGCAGCTTATCCTCGGGAGGCGGGGCCGGGGAGCTGTTTTTT
TRBV29-1	TRBJ2-5	-	many	CSVGGETQYF	TGCAGCGTTGGAGGAGAGACCCAGTACTTC
TRBV9	TRBJ1-2	-	-	CASSVGGTDYGYTF	TGTGCCAGCAGTGTAGGTGGTACGGACTATGGCTACACCTTC
TRBV9	TRBJ1-1	-	few	CASSEGGGTEAFF	TGTGCCAGCAGCGAGGGTGGGGGTACTGAAGCTTTCTTT
TRBV6-4	TRBJ2-1	TRBD2	-	CASSDSSGGAHEQFF	TGTGCCAGCAGTGACTCTAGCGGGGGGGCACATGAGCAGTTCTTC
TRBV12-3/TRBV12-4	TRBJ2-7	-	few	CASTEIRETERKYF	TGTGCCAGCACCGAAATCCGGGAAACGGAGAGGAAGTACTTC
TRBV7-9	TRBJ1-4	-	few	CASTSGATNEKLFF	TGTGCCAGCACCTCGGGTGCAACTAATGAAAAACTGTTTTTT
TRBV20-1	TRBJ2-3	TRBD2	-	CSAIGLAGVPYTQYF	TGCAGTGCTATAGGACTAGCGGGAGTCCCTTATACGCAGTATTTT
TRBV15	TRBJ1-5	-	-	CATSRDPGSNQPQHF	TGTGCCACCAGCAGAGACCCGGGAAGCAATCAGCCCCAGCATTTT
TRBV9	TRBJ2-3	-	-	CASSVGGAPTDTQYF	TGTGCCAGCAGCGTCGGCGGAGCCCCCACAGATACGCAGTATTTT